What follows are 21 T cell receptor beta chains derived from one specimen sequenced in a study of blood T cell repertoires in COVID-19. Assay: immunoSEQ multiplex PCR; the TCRdb copy retains only in-frame clones and omits some. Of some 300,000 clones listed, about 90% were seen once; the top ten hold more than 0.9%. The sample comprised PBMCs or T cells enriched from blood (not recorded which). The receptors originated from a woman under 40 who had recovered from COVID-19.

Only one count was recorded for this clone. This chain joins TRBV6-1 and TRBJ2-7, with D perhaps TRBD2 (5 bases). From germline, CDR1 is MNHNS and CDR2 SASEGT. Trimming took 1 base from V and 6 from J, leaving 10 bases between them. The CDR3 has 13 amino acids. CDR3 coding DNA: TGTGCCAGCAGTGAAGGAGGGTCGGGCGAGCAGTACTTC. Its protein product is CASSEGGSGEQYF.

This clone was counted a single time. The chain is built from TRBV7-6 and TRBJ2-3; 12 bases fit TRBD2. The V gene end was trimmed by 2 bases and the J gene end by 6 bases; junction bases not matched to a gene: 6. Germline CDR1 is SGHVS and CDR2 is FNYEAQ. This CDR3 is 16 amino acids long. The CDR3 bases are TGTGCCAGCAGCTTATCTAGCGGGGGGGCATCCGATACGCAGTATTTT. It codes for CASSLSSGGASDTQYF.

The chain joins TRBV15 to TRBJ2-1, with D possibly being TRBD2 (5 bases). V was trimmed by 1 base and J by 2 bases, leaving 9 bases between them. The CDR3 consists of 15 residues. In germline, CDR1 is LNHNV, CDR2 YYDKDF (reference sequence). CDR3 in amino acids: CATSRAKEAYNEQFF. The CDR3 DNA is TGTGCCACCAGCAGAGCTAAGGAGGCCTACAATGAGCAGTTCTTC.

CDR3 coding DNA: TGTGCCAGCAGCCGCGGACAGGGGGCGACTGGGGCCAACGTCCTGACTTTC. Encoded protein: CASSRGQGATGANVLTF. The V call is TRBV3-1 (or the pseudogene TRBV3-2), the J call TRBJ2-6, with 11 positions matching TRBD1. Germline V gene lookup returns CDR1 LGHDT and CDR2 YNNKEL (reference sequence). The CDR3 loop spans 17 amino acids. Trimming cost V 4 bases and J 2 bases; bases outside gene matches: 4.

This chain links TRBV28 with TRBJ1-6, with no clear D. V shed 2 bases and J shed 8 bases, with 4 bases lying between them. The CDR3 sequence is 12 residues long. In germline, CDR1 is MDHEN, CDR2 SYDVKM. The CDR3 here is CASSLGHSPLHF. DNA for the CDR3: TGTGCCAGCAGTTTAGGGCATTCACCCCTCCACTTT.

The chain employs TRBV7-2 and TRBJ1-1; D is unclear. The germline V gene encodes CDR1 SGHTA and CDR2 FQGNSA. Trimming removed 9 bases from V and 0 bases from J, with 5 bases in between. The CDR3 is 11 amino acids. Here the CDR3 reads CASHMNTEAFF. In DNA form, the CDR3 reads TGTGCCAGTCACATGAACACTGAAGCTTTCTTT.

This chain connects TRBV12-3 or TRBV12-4 to TRBJ2-1; D not certain. The length of the CDR3 is 11 residues. Trimming removed 6 bases from V and 7 bases from J, with 7 bases in between. The CDR3 reads CASSPLNEQFF. For the CDR3, the DNA is TGTGCCAGCAGCCCCCTTAATGAGCAGTTCTTC.

V usage is TRBV5-1 and J usage is TRBJ1-1, with no clear D. The CDR3 consists of 15 residues. Trimming took 0 bases from V and 0 from J, leaving 9 bases between them. In germline, CDR1 is SGHRS, CDR2 YFSETQ. The CDR3 nucleotides are TGCGCCAGCAGCTTGGACGGCGGCATGAACACTGAAGCTTTCTTT. This sequence encodes CASSLDGGMNTEAFF.

The CDR3 DNA is TGTGCCAGCAGCGTAGGCCAGGGGGACTACGAGCAGTACTTC. Protein: CASSVGQGDYEQYF. The rearrangement links TRBV9 to TRBJ2-7; TRBD1 matches 7 bases. This CDR3 contains 14 residues. CDR1 is SGDLS, CDR2 YYNGEE, per germline. J was trimmed by 3 bases and V by 0 bases; bases with no gene match: 3.

The V and J genes are TRBV12-3 or TRBV12-4 and TRBJ1-2; D not certain. Trimming cost V 2 bases and J 4 bases, with 5 bases left between them. The CDR3 has 12 amino acids. CDR3 amino acids: CASSLFSYGYTF. The CDR3 DNA reads TGTGCCAGCAGTTTATTCAGCTATGGCTACACCTTC.

This clone was found many times. This chain uses TRBV6-5 with TRBJ2-7; TRBD2 is a possible D gene (7 bases). CDR1 is MNHEY, CDR2 SVGAGI, per germline. The CDR3 sequence is 12 residues long. Trimming cost V 8 bases and J 7 bases, with 15 bases left between them. CDR3 loop: CASRGAGSEQYF. The CDR3 nucleotides read TGTGCCAGCCGGGGGGCAGGGAGTGAGCAGTACTTC.

The chain has TRBV28 and TRBJ2-7; possible D gene TRBD1, 6 bases. Germline lookup yields CDR1 MDHEN and CDR2 SYDVKM. The CDR3 has 14 residues. Trimming pared 4 bases from V and 4 bases from J, leaving 14 bases between. In DNA, the CDR3 is TGTGCCAGCAGTTCCCTTACCGACAGGTACGAGCAGTACTTC. Its protein is CASSSLTDRYEQYF.

This clone appeared a single time. V usage is TRBV7-8 and J usage is TRBJ2-1, with a weak D call TRBD1 (5 bases). The CDR3 length is 15 residues. Between the trimmed V and J ends, which lost 5 bases and 2 bases, there was a span of 13 bases. CDR1 is SGHVS and CDR2 is FQNEAQ in the germline V gene. CDR3 sequence: CASSPRQKTYNEQFF. The CDR3 bases are TGTGCCAGCAGCCCTCGACAGAAAACCTACAATGAGCAGTTCTTC.

The chain recombines TRBV27 with TRBJ1-5; D may be TRBD1 (6 bases). Germline loops: CDR1 MNHEY, CDR2 SMNVEV (reference sequence). V lost 3 bases, J lost 3 bases, and 15 bases lay in between. The length of the CDR3 is 16 residues. The chain's CDR3 is CASSFRSRGANQPQHF. CDR3 bases: TGTGCCAGCAGTTTTCGGTCTCGGGGGGCCAATCAGCCCCAGCATTTT.

V is TRBV2 and J is TRBJ2-3, with 14 nucleotides matching TRBD2. CDR1 and CDR2 (germline): SNHLY, FYNNEI. The CDR3 consists of 16 residues. Losses at the gene ends were 6 bases for V and 0 bases for J; bases not matched to a gene: 2. CDR3 loop: CASRRLAGGSTDTQYF. DNA of the CDR3: TGTGCCAGCAGGAGACTAGCGGGGGGGAGCACAGATACGCAGTATTTT.

The chain links TRBV10-3 to TRBJ2-3, with 8 bases matching TRBD1. The junction had 8 bases not matched to a gene; V was cut back by 1 base and J by 5 bases. Per germline, CDR1 ENHRY and CDR2 SYGVKD. This CDR3 contains 16 residues. As DNA, the CDR3 is TGTGCCATCAGTGAGTTGACAGGGGAGGAGGGAGATACGCAGTATTTT. Its translation: CAISELTGEEGDTQYF.

The chain uses TRBV14 and TRBJ2-2; 9 positions agree with TRBD1. The CDR3 is 17 residues long. V was clipped by 3 bases and J by 7 bases; unmatched bases: 12. The germline V gene encodes CDR1 SGHDN and CDR2 FVKESK. The CDR3 nucleotides are TGTGCCAGCAGCCAGACGGCGGGACAGGGTTTAAGCGGGGAGCTGTTTTTT. It translates to CASSQTAGQGLSGELFF. The full variable domain, in which reference TRBV14 and TRBJ2-2 provide the parts outside the CDR3, is EAGVTQFPSHSVIEKGQTVTLRCDPISGHDNLYWYRRVMGKEIKFLLHFVKESKQDESGMPNNRFLAERTGGTYSTLKVQPAELEDSGVYFCASSQTAGQGLSGELFFGEGSRLTVL.

This chain links TRBV2 with TRBJ1-2, with a tentative D call TRBD1 (5 bases). CDR1 is SNHLY and CDR2 is FYNNEI in the germline V gene. The CDR3 has 15 residues. Trimming left V 0 bases short and J 8 bases short, with 16 bases between. CDR3 sequence (DNA): TGTGCCAGCAGTGAAGCGCTTCGGGGCGCGGGAGGCTACACCTTC. Amino acid sequence: CASSEALRGAGGYTF. The complete variable domain, with remaining parts taken from reference TRBV2 and TRBJ1-2, reads EPEVTQTPSHQVTQMGQEVILRCVPISNHLYFYWYRQILGQKVEFLVSFYNNEISEKSEIFDDQFSVERPDGSNFTLKIRSTKLEDSAMYFCASSEALRGAGGYTFGSGTRLTVV.

This rearrangement joins TRBV20-1 to TRBJ1-1, with a possible D match to TRBD1 (5 bases). This CDR3 is 10 amino acids long. V was clipped by 5 bases and J by 8 bases, with 9 bases between them. Germline values: CDR1 DFQATT, CDR2 SNEGSKA (reference sequence). The CDR3 bases are TGCAGTGCTTCGACAGACGAAGCTTTCTTT. As protein: CSASTDEAFF.

The rearrangement joins TRBV9 to TRBJ1-1; D possibly corresponds to TRBD1 (6 bases). The CDR3 runs to 13 residues. Per the germline V gene, CDR1 is SGDLS and CDR2 is YYNGEE. V was clipped by 3 bases and J by 2 bases, with 8 bases between them. CDR3 sequence reads: CASSATGNTEAFF. As DNA, the CDR3 is TGTGCCAGCAGCGCGACAGGAAACACTGAAGCTTTCTTT.

The chain has TRBV27 and TRBJ2-7; TRBD1 matches at 9 bases. V lost 5 bases and J lost 0; bases outside the gene matches: 5. Germline CDR1 and CDR2: MNHEY and SMNVEV (reference sequence). The CDR3 length is 15 residues. CDR3 loop: CASSQGTGLSYEQYF. The CDR3 DNA reads as TGTGCCAGCAGTCAGGGGACAGGGCTCTCCTACGAGCAGTACTTC.